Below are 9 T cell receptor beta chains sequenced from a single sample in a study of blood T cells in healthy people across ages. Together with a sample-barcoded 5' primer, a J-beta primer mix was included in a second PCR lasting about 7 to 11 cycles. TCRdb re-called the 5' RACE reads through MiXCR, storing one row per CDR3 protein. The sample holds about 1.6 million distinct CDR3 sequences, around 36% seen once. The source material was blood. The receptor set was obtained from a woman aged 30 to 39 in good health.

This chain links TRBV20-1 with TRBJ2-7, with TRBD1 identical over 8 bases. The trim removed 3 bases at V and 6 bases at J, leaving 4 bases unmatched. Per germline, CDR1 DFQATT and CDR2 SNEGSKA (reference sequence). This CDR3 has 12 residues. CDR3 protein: CSASWTGLEQYF. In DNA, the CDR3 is TGCAGTGCTAGTTGGACAGGGCTCGAGCAGTACTTC.

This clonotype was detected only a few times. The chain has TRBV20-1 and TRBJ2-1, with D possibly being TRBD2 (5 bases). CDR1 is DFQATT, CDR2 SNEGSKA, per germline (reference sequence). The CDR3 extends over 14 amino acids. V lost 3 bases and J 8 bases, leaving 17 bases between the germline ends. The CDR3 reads CSARVGIPPHEQFF. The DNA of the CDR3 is TGCAGTGCTAGGGTCGGGATCCCCCCCCATGAGCAGTTCTTC.

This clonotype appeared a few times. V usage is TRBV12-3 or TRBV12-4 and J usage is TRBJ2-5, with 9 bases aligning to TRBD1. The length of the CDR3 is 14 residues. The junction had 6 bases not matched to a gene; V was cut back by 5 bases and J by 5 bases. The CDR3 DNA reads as TGTGCCAGCAGTCAGGGACAGGGTGTTGAGACCCAGTACTTC. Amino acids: CASSQGQGVETQYF.

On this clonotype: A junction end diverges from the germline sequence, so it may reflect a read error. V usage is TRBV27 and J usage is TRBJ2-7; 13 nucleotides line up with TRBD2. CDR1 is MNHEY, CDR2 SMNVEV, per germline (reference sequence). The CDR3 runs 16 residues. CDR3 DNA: TGTGCCAGCAGTATTCAACTAGCGGGAGGGCCCTACGGGCAGTACTTC. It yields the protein CASSIQLAGGPYGQYF.

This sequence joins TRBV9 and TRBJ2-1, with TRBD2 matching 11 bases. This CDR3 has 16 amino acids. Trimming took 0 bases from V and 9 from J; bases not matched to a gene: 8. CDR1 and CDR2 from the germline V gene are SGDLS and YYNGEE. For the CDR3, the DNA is TGTGCCAGCAGCGTAGCCGTACTAGCGGGGGATGGTGAGCAGTTCTTC. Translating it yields CASSVAVLAGDGEQFF.

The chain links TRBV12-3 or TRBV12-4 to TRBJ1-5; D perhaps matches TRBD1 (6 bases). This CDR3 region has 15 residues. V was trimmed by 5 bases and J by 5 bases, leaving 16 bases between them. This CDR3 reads CASSPRTGSYQPQHF. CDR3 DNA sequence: TGTGCCAGCAGTCCTCGCACAGGGAGCTATCAGCCCCAGCATTTT.

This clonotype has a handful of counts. For the CDR3, the DNA is TGCAGTCCTCCCAATGCCCGGGAGGGTAGAGATACGCAGTATTTT. This sequence encodes CSPPNAREGRDTQYF. The chain uses TRBV20-1 and TRBJ2-3, with 8 bases fitting TRBD2. This CDR3 spans 15 amino acids. Germline V CDR1 and CDR2: DFQATT, SNEGSKA (reference sequence). V shed 8 bases, J shed 5 bases, and the junction held 15 bases outside the gene matches.

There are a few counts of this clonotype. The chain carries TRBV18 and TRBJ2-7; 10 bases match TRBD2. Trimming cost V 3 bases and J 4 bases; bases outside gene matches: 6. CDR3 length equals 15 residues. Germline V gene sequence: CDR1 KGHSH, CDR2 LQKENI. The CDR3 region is CASSPQRGGLYEQYF. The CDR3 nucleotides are TGTGCCAGCTCACCTCAGCGGGGGGGCCTATACGAGCAGTACTTC.

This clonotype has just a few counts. The CDR3 is CASSYSWSSGSTGEQFF. CDR3 DNA sequence: TGTGCCAGCAGTTACTCGTGGAGTAGCGGAAGTACCGGGGAGCAGTTCTTC. The chain carries TRBV6-5 and TRBJ2-1; D is possibly TRBD2 (6 bases). The CDR3 consists of 17 residues. V lost 0 bases and J lost 10, with 22 bases in between. From germline, CDR1 is MNHEY and CDR2 SVGAGI.